What follows are 15 T cell receptor beta chains derived from one specimen sequenced in a study of Tregs in tolerant kidney transplant recipients. Repertoires were generated with immunoSEQ multiplex PCR, while TCRdb's copy carries only in-frame clones and drops some. The sample shows some 240,000 clones, 80% to 85% of them seen only once. Sample: CD4+ T cells from blood. These receptors originate from a human donor in good health.

This clone has a single count. This chain links TRBV19 with TRBJ2-6; D unclear. Germline V gene lookup returns CDR1 LNHDA and CDR2 SQIVND (reference sequence). The CDR3 runs 15 residues. V was clipped by 4 bases and J by 3 bases, with 10 bases between them. The CDR3 sequence is CASSTSFLGANVLTF. CDR3 sequence (DNA): TGTGCCAGTAGTACTTCATTCCTTGGGGCCAACGTCCTGACTTTC.

This clone was seen a handful of times. The chain is built from TRBV19 and TRBJ1-2, with TRBD1 matching over 11 bases. Per the germline V gene, CDR1 is LNHDA and CDR2 is SQIVND (reference sequence). This CDR3 contains 13 residues. Germline trimming cut 9 bases from V and 4 bases from J; bases unmatched to any gene: 4. For the CDR3, the DNA is TGTGCCAGCGCGGGACAGGGGGTCTATGGCTACACCTTC. Protein product: CASAGQGVYGYTF.

This chain links TRBV18 with TRBJ2-1, with TRBD1 as a possible D gene (6 bases). CDR3 size: 14 residues. V was shortened by 3 bases and J by 8 bases, with 14 bases between the two germline ends. Looked up from germline, CDR1 is KGHSH and CDR2 is LQKENI. The CDR3 reads CASSPAGTTDEQFF. DNA for the CDR3: TGTGCCAGCTCACCGGCAGGGACAACCGATGAGCAGTTCTTC.

The chain is built from TRBV10-1 and TRBJ2-7; D is tentatively TRBD1 or TRBD2 (5 bases each). This CDR3 comprises 15 residues. The germline gives CDR1 WNHNN, CDR2 SYGVQD (reference sequence). V was cut by 10 bases and J by 0 bases, with 19 bases left in between. The chain's CDR3 is CATPGPTGFSYEQYF. The DNA of the CDR3 is TGCGCCACTCCGGGACCCACAGGCTTCTCCTACGAGCAGTACTTC.

A note on this clone: In the same sample, other DNA sequences code for this CDR3. The rearrangement uses TRBV6-5 and TRBJ1-5; D ambiguous. Germline values: CDR1 MNHEY, CDR2 SVGAGI. The CDR3 extends over 13 amino acids. V was shortened by 0 bases and J by 3 bases, with 3 bases between the two germline ends. The DNA of the CDR3 is TGTGCCAGCAGTTACTCGGTCAATCAGCCCCAGCATTTT. It is translated as CASSYSVNQPQHF.

The genes are TRBV6-4 and TRBJ2-2, with a weak D call TRBD1 (5 bases). The CDR3 is made up of 14 amino acids. With 6 bases removed from V and 0 bases from J, the gap between germline ends came to 8 bases. Germline CDR1 MRHNA, CDR2 SNTAGT. CDR3: CASRTASNTGELFF. CDR3 DNA: TGTGCCAGCAGGACAGCCTCGAACACCGGGGAGCTGTTTTTT.

This clone was observed once. The chain joins TRBV19 to TRBJ2-7; 11 bases match TRBD1. The CDR3 is 15 amino acids. V lost 6 bases and J lost 9; bases outside the gene matches: 13. Germline V gives CDR1 LNHDA, CDR2 SQIVND (reference sequence). The CDR3 sequence: CASRGAGTGGLGQYF. In DNA, the CDR3 is TGTGCCAGTAGAGGGGCCGGGACAGGGGGACTCGGGCAGTACTTC.

Worth noting for this clone: In the same sample, other DNA sequences code for this CDR3. The chain joins TRBV2 to TRBJ1-2; D may be TRBD1 (5 bases). The V gene lost 2 bases and the J gene lost 4 bases, with 5 bases spanning the gap. The CDR3 sequence is 12 residues long. CDR1 SNHLY and CDR2 FYNNEI come from the germline V gene. CDR3 loop: CASSEQGYGYTF. Here the CDR3 DNA reads TGTGCCAGCAGTGAACAGGGCTATGGCTACACCTTC.

J is TRBJ2-7 and V is TRBV18, with 9 positions matching TRBD2. The CDR3 totals 17 residues. CDR1 and CDR2 (germline): KGHSH, LQKENI. V was clipped by 2 bases and J by 3 bases; unmatched bases: 11. The CDR3: CASSPNMGLAVVYEQYF. CDR3 nucleotides: TGTGCCAGCTCACCAAACATGGGACTAGCTGTAGTCTACGAGCAGTACTTC.

The V and J genes are TRBV5-1 and TRBJ1-5; D may be TRBD1 (6 bases). Germline loops: CDR1 SGHRS, CDR2 YFSETQ. The CDR3 loop spans 14 amino acids. Trimming removed 4 bases from V and 3 bases from J, with 11 bases in between. The CDR3, as DNA: TGCGCCAGCAGCCCGGACAGCCTCAATCAGCCCCAGCATTTT. It encodes CASSPDSLNQPQHF.

The chain has TRBV5-4 and TRBJ2-1; D uncertain. The V gene lost 0 bases and the J gene lost 6 bases, with 13 bases spanning the gap. CDR3 size: 15 residues. Germline V gene sequence: CDR1 SGHNT, CDR2 YYREEE (reference sequence). The CDR3 region is CASSLDLISSNEQFF. Here the CDR3 DNA reads TGTGCCAGCAGCTTGGACCTTATTAGCTCCAATGAGCAGTTCTTC.

This clone occurred once. The chain joins TRBV30 to TRBJ1-2; D unresolved. V was shortened by 2 bases and J by 4 bases, with 8 bases between the two germline ends. CDR1 GTSNPN and CDR2 SVGIG come from the germline V gene (reference sequence). This CDR3 is 12 amino acids long. Here the CDR3 reads CAWSFAVYGYTF. CDR3 DNA sequence: TGTGCCTGGAGTTTCGCAGTCTATGGCTACACCTTC.

This clone was recorded once. The chain carries TRBV5-1 and TRBJ1-1; TRBD1 matches 7 bases. V gave up 0 bases and J gave up 6 bases; unmatched junction bases: 8. The CDR3 has 15 residues. CDR1 is SGHRS, CDR2 YFSETQ, per germline. The CDR3 region is CASSLGTQGMSEAFF. The CDR3 DNA reads as TGCGCCAGCAGCTTGGGTACACAGGGGATGTCTGAAGCTTTCTTT.

CDR3 nucleotides: TGTGCCAGCAGCTTTAGACCGCGCGGCTACACCTTC. This encodes CASSFRPRGYTF. V usage is TRBV5-8 and J usage is TRBJ1-2; no definite D call. In germline, CDR1 is SGHTS, CDR2 YDEGEE. The CDR3 totals 12 residues. Trimming took 2 bases from V and 8 from J, leaving 10 bases between them.

The V and J genes are TRBV6-1 and TRBJ2-7, with 14 nucleotides matching TRBD2. The CDR3 is made up of 15 amino acids. The junction had 0 bases not matched to a gene; V was cut back by 3 bases and J by 2 bases. The germline V gene has CDR1 MNHNS and CDR2 SASEGT. The CDR3 protein is CASSEGLAGAYEQYF. For the CDR3, the DNA is TGTGCCAGCAGTGAGGGACTAGCGGGAGCCTACGAGCAGTACTTC.